These 22 T cell receptor beta chains were sequenced from one sample in a study of T cells in Graves' hyperthyroidism and ophthalmopathy. Regions amplified from RNA transcripts were the TCR beta CDR3 regions. TCR CDR3 underwent first-round RT-PCR with the HTBI primer set. MiXCR, applied by TCRdb to the multiplex PCR reads, yields one record per CDR3 protein. The sample has about 350,000 distinct CDR3 sequences, roughly 15% seen once; the top ten hold around a third. Sequenced input: blood. Receptor source: a woman aged 25 to 45 with Graves' hyperthyroidism that later progressed to Graves' ophthalmopathy.

This clonotype was observed a handful of times. The chain recombines TRBV5-1 with TRBJ1-5, with D unclear. In germline, CDR1 is SGHRS, CDR2 YFSETQ. The CDR3 extends over 16 amino acids. V lost 0 bases, J lost 2 bases, and 12 bases lay in between. The CDR3 loop is CASSLGPLRGNQPQHF. The CDR3 DNA follows: TGCGCCAGCAGCTTGGGACCTCTAAGGGGCAATCAGCCCCAGCATTTT.

V gene TRBV20-1 combines with J gene TRBJ1-1; D is ambiguous. The CDR3 has 14 amino acids. Germline V gene data show CDR1 as DFQATT and CDR2 as SNEGSKA (reference sequence). V was pared by 6 bases and J by 1 base, with 15 bases between. The CDR3 coding sequence is TGCAGTGCCACACTAGCTCCGGGGAACACTGAAGCTTTCTTT. Its translation is CSATLAPGNTEAFF.

At least ten counts were recorded for this clonotype. This chain uses TRBV12-3 or TRBV12-4 with TRBJ2-7; 8 bases line up with TRBD2. V shed 6 bases, J shed 3 bases, and the junction held 10 bases outside the gene matches. The CDR3 is made up of 15 amino acids. CDR3 sequence reads: CASSSLSGGGYEQYF. In nucleotides, the CDR3 is TGTGCCAGCAGCTCCCTGAGCGGGGGCGGCTACGAGCAGTACTTC.

The table lists this clonotype with a few counts. The chain uses TRBV20-1 and TRBJ2-3; D unresolved. Germline V CDR1 and CDR2: DFQATT, SNEGSKA (reference sequence). This CDR3 comprises 13 residues. V was trimmed by 6 bases and J by 6 bases, leaving 16 bases between them. The CDR3 here is CSAPQALSDTQYF. The CDR3 DNA sequence: TGCAGTGCCCCGCAGGCGTTATCGGATACGCAGTATTTT.

This clonotype has a handful of counts. The chain links TRBV5-1 to TRBJ2-7; 8 bases line up with TRBD1. CDR3 length equals 13 residues. V shed 7 bases, J shed 4 bases, and the junction held 7 bases outside the gene matches. Germline values: CDR1 SGHRS, CDR2 YFSETQ. For the CDR3, the DNA is TGCGCCAGCCACTCGGGACAGGAGTACGAGCAGTACTTC. It translates to CASHSGQEYEQYF.

This clonotype was seen repeatedly, ten times or more. The chain recombines TRBV7-9 with TRBJ2-1, with D maybe TRBD2 (6 bases). Germline CDR1 reads SEHNR; CDR2 reads FQNEAQ (reference sequence). V shed 1 base and J shed 7 bases, with 14 bases lying between them. The CDR3 sequence is 15 residues long. The CDR3 DNA sequence: TGTGCCAGCAGCTTAGGTGGCGGGGTCAGTAATGAGCAGTTCTTC. It specifies CASSLGGGVSNEQFF.

The genes are TRBV5-1 and TRBJ2-7, with TRBD2 matching 8 bases. CDR3 length equals 14 residues. The germline V gene has CDR1 SGHRS and CDR2 YFSETQ. After removal of 4 bases from V and 5 bases from J, the junction contained 8 bases not matched to a gene. CDR3 region: CASSGSGSGDEQYF. For the CDR3, the DNA is TGCGCCAGCAGCGGGAGCGGGAGTGGAGACGAGCAGTACTTC.

This clonotype has ten or more counts. V is TRBV3-1 and J is TRBJ1-6, with 7 bases aligning to TRBD1. Looked up from germline, CDR1 is LGHDT and CDR2 is YNNKEL (reference sequence). V dropped 4 bases and J dropped 0; count of bases not matched to a gene: 3. CDR3 length: 16 amino acids. The CDR3 region is CASSLWDSSYNSPLHF. The CDR3 region has the DNA TGTGCCAGCAGCCTTTGGGACAGCTCCTATAATTCACCCCTCCACTTT.

This clonotype was counted ten times or more. The chain carries TRBV20-1 and TRBJ2-1, with 10 bases that match TRBD1. CDR1 and CDR2 (germline): DFQATT, SNEGSKA (reference sequence). The J segment lost 4 bases and the V segment lost 6 bases, leaving 12 bases of the junction unmatched. The CDR3 contains 16 residues. For the CDR3, the DNA is TGCAGTGCCCTCCGTGGGGGACAGGGGCCTTACAATGAGCAGTTCTTC. It is translated as CSALRGGQGPYNEQFF.

This clonotype has at least ten counts. The chain carries TRBV6-1 and TRBJ1-1, with a possible D match to TRBD1 (5 bases). CDR3 length: 11 residues. Germline V gene lookup returns CDR1 MNHNS and CDR2 SASEGT. The V and J ends lost 5 bases and 11 bases respectively, with 12 bases between them. CDR3 coding DNA: TGTGCCAGCAGTAACGGACGGGGGGCTTTCTTT. Its protein product is CASSNGRGAFF.

V gene TRBV29-1 combines with J gene TRBJ2-2, with TRBD1 identical over 7 bases. The V gene's germline CDR1 is SQVTM and CDR2 ANQGSEA. Losses at the gene ends were 2 bases for V and 5 bases for J; bases not matched to a gene: 11. This CDR3 spans 16 amino acids. As DNA, the CDR3 is TGCAGCGTTGAATTACGGGACAGACTCTCTACCGGGGAGCTGTTTTTT. Encoded protein: CSVELRDRLSTGELFF.

The table lists this clonotype with many counts. CDR3 nucleotides: TGTGCCAGCAGCCAAGATCAAGCGGGGGGGTCCTACAATGAGCAGTTCTTC. Translated: CASSQDQAGGSYNEQFF. The chain has TRBV3-1 and TRBJ2-1, with 10 bases lining up with TRBD2. CDR1 is LGHDT, CDR2 YNNKEL, per germline (reference sequence). This CDR3 has 17 residues. J lost 1 base, V lost 0 bases, and 3 bases had no gene match.

The table lists this clonotype with a few counts. The junction does not match germline at one end; this may be a read error. The DNA for the CDR3 is TGTGCTAGCAGCGCGCTAGCGGGAGTCGGAGAGACCCAGTACTTC. It translates to CASSALAGVGETQYF. The chain joins TRBV7-7 to TRBJ2-5; 10 bases fit TRBD2. The V gene's germline CDR1 is SSHAT and CDR2 FNYEAQ (reference sequence). The CDR3 is 15 residues long.

The sample holds a few counts of this clonotype. V gene TRBV7-9 combines with J gene TRBJ1-4; D uncertain. V gave up 2 bases and J gave up 8 bases, with 12 bases separating them. Germline V gene sequence: CDR1 SEHNR, CDR2 FQNEAQ (reference sequence). The CDR3 length is 14 residues. DNA of the CDR3: TGTGCCAGCAGCTTATCCGGACCCGGGGAAAAACTGTTTTTT. This translates into CASSLSGPGEKLFF.

This clonotype showed up many times. CDR3 bases: TGTGCCAGCACCGTACAGGGGGCCGTCTCCGAGCAGTACTTC. Protein sequence: CASTVQGAVSEQYF. V and J are TRBV13 and TRBJ2-7; TRBD1 agrees at 9 bases. This CDR3 is built from 14 residues. Germline V gene sequence: CDR1 PRHDT, CDR2 FYEKMQ (reference sequence). Trimming at V came to 7 bases and at J to 6 bases, leaving 10 bases not matched to a gene.

The rearrangement uses TRBV4-1 and TRBJ1-3; no firm D call. CDR1 is MGHRA, CDR2 YSYEKL, per germline. The CDR3 extends over 13 amino acids. V shed 6 bases and J shed 0 bases, with 6 bases lying between them. The chain's CDR3 is CASSTHSGNTIYF. CDR3 bases: TGCGCCAGCAGTACACACTCTGGAAACACCATATATTTT.

In its sample, this clonotype was seen once. The chain couples TRBV2 to TRBJ2-3; 8 bases are shared with TRBD1. The V gene's germline CDR1 is SNHLY and CDR2 FYNNEI. This CDR3 contains 15 residues. Germline trimming cut 0 bases from V and 6 bases from J; bases unmatched to any gene: 5. This chain's CDR3 is CASSEAHRQGDTQYF. The CDR3 coding sequence is TGTGCCAGCAGTGAAGCTCACAGACAGGGGGATACGCAGTATTTT.

This clonotype was seen only once. The V and J genes are TRBV5-4 and TRBJ2-5; D unclear. Trimming stripped 5 bases from V and 4 bases from J, with 15 bases between. The CDR3 consists of 14 residues. Germline V lookup: CDR1 SGHNT, CDR2 YYREEE (reference sequence). The CDR3 reads CASRLTESPETQYF. In DNA, the CDR3 is TGTGCCAGCAGACTGACGGAGTCCCCAGAGACCCAGTACTTC.

This clonotype was detected ten times or more. The rearrangement uses TRBV27 and TRBJ1-5; D not resolved. Trimming took off 0 bases at V and 3 bases at J, with 3 bases between the two ends. CDR3 length equals 13 residues. The germline gives CDR1 MNHEY, CDR2 SMNVEV (reference sequence). The CDR3 loop is CASSLSHNQPQHF. The CDR3 DNA follows: TGTGCCAGCAGTTTATCCCACAATCAGCCCCAGCATTTT.

This clonotype was counted many times. The V gene is TRBV20-1, the J gene TRBJ2-1; D is possibly TRBD1 or TRBD2 (5 bases each). Trimming cost V 5 bases and J 1 base, with 12 bases left between them. The V gene's germline CDR1 is DFQATT and CDR2 SNEGSKA (reference sequence). CDR3 size: 14 residues. The CDR3 loop reads CSAWGLGSYNEQFF. Written as DNA, the CDR3 is TGCAGTGCTTGGGGGTTGGGGTCCTACAATGAGCAGTTCTTC.

The chain has TRBV12-3 or TRBV12-4 and TRBJ2-1; no definite D call. The CDR3 spans 12 residues. Between the trimmed V and J ends, which lost 6 bases and 10 bases, there was a span of 13 bases. The CDR3 region is CASSHLFREQFF. CDR3 DNA: TGTGCCAGCAGCCACCTATTCCGGGAGCAGTTCTTC.

The rearrangement uses TRBV6-2 or TRBV6-3 and TRBJ2-1; D might be TRBD2 (5 bases). V was trimmed by 1 base and J by 10 bases, leaving 14 bases between them. The CDR3 totals 14 residues. Germline lookup yields CDR1 MNHEY and CDR2 SVGEGT. Here the CDR3 DNA reads TGTGCCAGCAGTTACTGGACGGAGTCGGGGGAGCAGTTCTTC. Translation gives CASSYWTESGEQFF.